This passage covers 9 T cell receptor beta chains from one sample sequenced in a study of T cell repertoires in cytomegalovirus infection. These receptors' antigens are unknown. TCRdb redid the calling of the reads with MiXCR, one entry per CDR3 protein. In the table there are 200,000 or so distinct CDR3 sequences, 30% to 45% of which are singletons. Sequenced here: CD8+ T cells from cultured PBMCs, sampled from culture after CMV antigen stimulation. The receptors stem from a human donor in good health (CMV status not recorded). Some clones in this sample may be carry-over from other donors' samples.

The chain carries TRBV10-3 and TRBJ1-2; maybe TRBD1 (6 bases). This CDR3 has 13 residues. The germline V gene encodes CDR1 ENHRY and CDR2 SYGVKD. V was shortened by 3 bases and J by 4 bases, with 9 bases between the two germline ends. DNA for the CDR3: TGTGCCATCAGTGATGAGGGGGTCTATGGCTACACCTTC. It codes for CAISDEGVYGYTF.

J is TRBJ2-3 and V is TRBV25-1, with 9 bases aligning to TRBD2. The CDR3 is made up of 18 amino acids. V shed 7 bases, J shed 3 bases, and the junction held 17 bases outside the gene matches. Germline loops: CDR1 MGHDK, CDR2 SYGVNS. The CDR3 region is CASTPEAGGQSETDTQYF. The CDR3 nucleotides are TGTGCCAGCACCCCCGAAGCGGGGGGCCAAAGCGAGACAGATACGCAGTATTTT.

This clonotype has only a few counts. The chain couples TRBV12-3 or TRBV12-4 to TRBJ1-2; D gene unclear. The CDR3 extends over 13 amino acids. V was trimmed by 7 bases and J by 7 bases, leaving 16 bases between them. CDR3 amino acids: CASTPNTLGGYTF. CDR3 nucleotides: TGTGCCAGCACCCCAAACACTCTCGGTGGCTACACCTTC.

The chain has TRBV3-1 and TRBJ2-1; 7 bases are a match to TRBD1. J was trimmed by 7 bases and V by 0 bases; bases with no gene match: 6. This CDR3 is built from 15 residues. Per germline, CDR1 LGHDT and CDR2 YNNKEL (reference sequence). Written as DNA, the CDR3 is TGTGCCAGCAGCCAAGATCGAGGCAGGGGGAATGAGCAGTTCTTC. Its protein is CASSQDRGRGNEQFF.

The table lists this clonotype with a few counts. The rearrangement links TRBV19 to TRBJ1-1, with D perhaps matching TRBD1 (6 bases). V was pared by 3 bases and J by 2 bases, with 13 bases between. The CDR3 is 15 amino acids. Germline V gives CDR1 LNHDA, CDR2 SQIVND (reference sequence). The CDR3 DNA follows: TGTGCCAGTAGTATCCCAGGACAGCGTAACACTGAAGCTTTCTTT. Translation: CASSIPGQRNTEAFF.

The chain couples TRBV6-6 to TRBJ2-7; D possibly uses TRBD1 or TRBD2 (5 bases each). The CDR3 length is 14 residues. The V end was cut by 2 bases, the J end by 3 bases, with 11 bases between. CDR1 MNHNY and CDR2 SVGAGI come from the germline V gene (reference sequence). The CDR3 loop is CASSYVPGSYEQYF. The CDR3 region has the DNA TGTGCCAGCAGTTACGTCCCAGGGAGCTACGAGCAGTACTTC.

This clonotype was counted between two and nine times. This chain joins TRBV12-3 or TRBV12-4 and TRBJ2-5; D unclear. V lost 8 bases and J lost 1, with 11 bases in between. CDR3 length: 13 amino acids. Here the CDR3 reads CASQRTRQETQYF. The DNA for the CDR3 is TGTGCCAGCCAAAGGACCCGCCAAGAGACCCAGTACTTC.

The chain carries TRBV5-1 and TRBJ1-2; no definite D call. The CDR3 totals 13 residues. V was shortened by 3 bases and J by 4 bases, with 10 bases between the two germline ends. Per the germline V gene, CDR1 is SGHRS and CDR2 is YFSETQ. The CDR3 loop reads CASSSTVFYGYTF. The CDR3 nucleotides are TGCGCCAGCAGCTCGACCGTCTTCTATGGCTACACCTTC.

The genes are TRBV7-6 and TRBJ2-1; 13 nucleotides line up with TRBD2. V was pared by 11 bases and J by 7 bases, with 8 bases of the junction left unmatched. The CDR3 has 14 amino acids. Germline V gene sequence: CDR1 SGHVS, CDR2 FNYEAQ. This CDR3 reads CAGEGLAGRNEQFF. For the CDR3, the DNA is TGTGCCGGTGAGGGACTAGCGGGAAGGAATGAGCAGTTCTTC.